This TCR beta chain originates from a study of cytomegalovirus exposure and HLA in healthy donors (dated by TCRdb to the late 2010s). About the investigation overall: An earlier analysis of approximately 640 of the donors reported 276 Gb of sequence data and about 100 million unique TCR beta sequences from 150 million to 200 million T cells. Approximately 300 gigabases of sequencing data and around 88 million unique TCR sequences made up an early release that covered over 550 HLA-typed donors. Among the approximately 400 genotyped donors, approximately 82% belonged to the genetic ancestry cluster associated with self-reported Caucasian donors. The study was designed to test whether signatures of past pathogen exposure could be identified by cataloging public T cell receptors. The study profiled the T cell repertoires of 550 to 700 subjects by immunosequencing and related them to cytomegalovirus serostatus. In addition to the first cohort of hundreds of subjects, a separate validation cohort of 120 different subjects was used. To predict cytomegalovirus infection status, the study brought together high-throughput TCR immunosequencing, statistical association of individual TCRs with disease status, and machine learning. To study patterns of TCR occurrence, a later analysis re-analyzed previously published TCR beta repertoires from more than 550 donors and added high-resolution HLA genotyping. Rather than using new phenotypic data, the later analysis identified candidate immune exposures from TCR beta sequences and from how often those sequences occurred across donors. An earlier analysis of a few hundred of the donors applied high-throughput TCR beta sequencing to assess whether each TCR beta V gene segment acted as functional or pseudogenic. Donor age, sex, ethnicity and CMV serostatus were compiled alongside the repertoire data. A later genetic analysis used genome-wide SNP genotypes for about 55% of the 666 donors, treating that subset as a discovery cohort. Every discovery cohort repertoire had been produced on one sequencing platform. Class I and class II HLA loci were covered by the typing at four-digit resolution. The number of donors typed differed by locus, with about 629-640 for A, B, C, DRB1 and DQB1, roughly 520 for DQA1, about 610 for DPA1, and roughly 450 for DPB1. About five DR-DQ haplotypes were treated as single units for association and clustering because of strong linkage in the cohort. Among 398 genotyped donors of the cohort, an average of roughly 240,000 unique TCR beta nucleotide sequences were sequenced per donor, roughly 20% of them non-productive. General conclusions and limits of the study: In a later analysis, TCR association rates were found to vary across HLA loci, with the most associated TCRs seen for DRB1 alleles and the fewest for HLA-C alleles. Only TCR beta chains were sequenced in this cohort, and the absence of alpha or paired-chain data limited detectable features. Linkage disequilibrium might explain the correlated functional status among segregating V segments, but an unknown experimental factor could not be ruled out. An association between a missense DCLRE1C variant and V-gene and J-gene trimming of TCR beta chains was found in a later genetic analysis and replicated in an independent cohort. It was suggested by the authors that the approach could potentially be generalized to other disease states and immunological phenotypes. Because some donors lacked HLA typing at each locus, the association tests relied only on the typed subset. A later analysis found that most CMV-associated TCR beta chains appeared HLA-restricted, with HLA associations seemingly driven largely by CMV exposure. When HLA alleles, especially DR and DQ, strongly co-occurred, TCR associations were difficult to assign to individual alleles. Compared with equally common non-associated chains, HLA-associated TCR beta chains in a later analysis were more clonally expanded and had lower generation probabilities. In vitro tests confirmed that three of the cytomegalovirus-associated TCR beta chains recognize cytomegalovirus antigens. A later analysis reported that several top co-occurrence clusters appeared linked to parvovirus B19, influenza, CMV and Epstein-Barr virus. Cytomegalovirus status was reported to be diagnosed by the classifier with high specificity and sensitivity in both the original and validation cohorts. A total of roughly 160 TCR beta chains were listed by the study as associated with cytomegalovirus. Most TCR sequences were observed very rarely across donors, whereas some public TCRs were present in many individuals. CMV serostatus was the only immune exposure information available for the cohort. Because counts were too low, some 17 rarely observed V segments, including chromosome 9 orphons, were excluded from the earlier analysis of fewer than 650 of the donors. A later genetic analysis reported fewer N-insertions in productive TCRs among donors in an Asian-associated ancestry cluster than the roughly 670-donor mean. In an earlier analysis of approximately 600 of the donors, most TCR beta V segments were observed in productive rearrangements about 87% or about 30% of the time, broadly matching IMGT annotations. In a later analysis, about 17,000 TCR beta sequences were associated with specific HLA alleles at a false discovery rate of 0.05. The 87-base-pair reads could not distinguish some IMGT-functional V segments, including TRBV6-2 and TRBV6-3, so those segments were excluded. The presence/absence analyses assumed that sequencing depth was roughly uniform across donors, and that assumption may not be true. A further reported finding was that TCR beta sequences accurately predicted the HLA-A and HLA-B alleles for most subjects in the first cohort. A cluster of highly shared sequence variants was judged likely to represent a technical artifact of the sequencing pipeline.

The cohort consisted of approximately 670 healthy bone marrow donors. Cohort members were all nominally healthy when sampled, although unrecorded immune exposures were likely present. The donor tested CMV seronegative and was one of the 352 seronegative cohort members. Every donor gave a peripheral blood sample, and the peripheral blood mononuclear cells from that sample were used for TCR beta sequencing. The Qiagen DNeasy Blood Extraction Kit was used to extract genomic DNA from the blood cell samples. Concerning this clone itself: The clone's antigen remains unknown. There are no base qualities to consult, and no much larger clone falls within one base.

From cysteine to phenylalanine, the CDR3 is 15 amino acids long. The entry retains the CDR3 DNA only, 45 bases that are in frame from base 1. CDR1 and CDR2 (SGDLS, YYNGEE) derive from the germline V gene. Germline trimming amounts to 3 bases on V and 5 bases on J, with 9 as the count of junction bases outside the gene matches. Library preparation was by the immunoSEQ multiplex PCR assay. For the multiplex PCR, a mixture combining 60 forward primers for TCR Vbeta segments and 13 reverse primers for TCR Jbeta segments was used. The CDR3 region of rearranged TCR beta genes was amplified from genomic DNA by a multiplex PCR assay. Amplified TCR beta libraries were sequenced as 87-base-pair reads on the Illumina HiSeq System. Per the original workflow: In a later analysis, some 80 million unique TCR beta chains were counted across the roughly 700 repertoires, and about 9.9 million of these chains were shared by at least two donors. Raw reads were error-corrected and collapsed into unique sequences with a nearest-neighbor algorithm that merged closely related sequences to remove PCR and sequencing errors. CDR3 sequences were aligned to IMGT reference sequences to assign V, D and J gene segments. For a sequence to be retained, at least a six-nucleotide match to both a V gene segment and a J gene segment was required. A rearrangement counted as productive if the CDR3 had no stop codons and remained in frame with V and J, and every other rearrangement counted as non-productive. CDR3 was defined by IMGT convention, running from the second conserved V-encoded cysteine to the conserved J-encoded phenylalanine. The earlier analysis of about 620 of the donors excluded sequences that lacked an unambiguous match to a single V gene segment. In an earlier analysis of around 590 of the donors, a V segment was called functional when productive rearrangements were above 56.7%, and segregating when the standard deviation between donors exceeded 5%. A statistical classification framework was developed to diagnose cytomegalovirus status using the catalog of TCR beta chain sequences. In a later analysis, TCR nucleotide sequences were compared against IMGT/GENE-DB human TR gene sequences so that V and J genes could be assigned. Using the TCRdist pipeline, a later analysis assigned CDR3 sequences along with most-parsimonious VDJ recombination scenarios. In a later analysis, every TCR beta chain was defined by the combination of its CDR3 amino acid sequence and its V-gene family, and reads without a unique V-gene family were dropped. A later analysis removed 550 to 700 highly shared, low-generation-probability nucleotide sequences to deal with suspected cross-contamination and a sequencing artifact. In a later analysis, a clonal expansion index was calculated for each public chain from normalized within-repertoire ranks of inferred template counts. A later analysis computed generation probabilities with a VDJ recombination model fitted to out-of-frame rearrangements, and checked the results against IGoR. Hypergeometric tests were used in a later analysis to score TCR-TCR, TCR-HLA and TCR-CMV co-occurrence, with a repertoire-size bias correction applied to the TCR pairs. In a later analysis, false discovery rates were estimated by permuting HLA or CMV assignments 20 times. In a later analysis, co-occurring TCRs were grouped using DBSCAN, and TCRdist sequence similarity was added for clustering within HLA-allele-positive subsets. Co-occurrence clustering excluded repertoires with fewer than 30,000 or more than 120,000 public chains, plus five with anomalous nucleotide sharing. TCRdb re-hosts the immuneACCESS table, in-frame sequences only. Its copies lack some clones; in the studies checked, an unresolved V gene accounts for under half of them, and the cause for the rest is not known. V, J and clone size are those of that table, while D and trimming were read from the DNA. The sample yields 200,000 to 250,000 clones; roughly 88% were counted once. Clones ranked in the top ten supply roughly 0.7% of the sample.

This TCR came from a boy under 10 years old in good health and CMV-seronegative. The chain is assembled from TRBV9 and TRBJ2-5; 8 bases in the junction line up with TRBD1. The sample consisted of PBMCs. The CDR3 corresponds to CASSGTGTGWETQYF. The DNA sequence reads TGTGCCAGCAGCGGAACCGGGACAGGCTGGGAGACCCAGTACTTC.